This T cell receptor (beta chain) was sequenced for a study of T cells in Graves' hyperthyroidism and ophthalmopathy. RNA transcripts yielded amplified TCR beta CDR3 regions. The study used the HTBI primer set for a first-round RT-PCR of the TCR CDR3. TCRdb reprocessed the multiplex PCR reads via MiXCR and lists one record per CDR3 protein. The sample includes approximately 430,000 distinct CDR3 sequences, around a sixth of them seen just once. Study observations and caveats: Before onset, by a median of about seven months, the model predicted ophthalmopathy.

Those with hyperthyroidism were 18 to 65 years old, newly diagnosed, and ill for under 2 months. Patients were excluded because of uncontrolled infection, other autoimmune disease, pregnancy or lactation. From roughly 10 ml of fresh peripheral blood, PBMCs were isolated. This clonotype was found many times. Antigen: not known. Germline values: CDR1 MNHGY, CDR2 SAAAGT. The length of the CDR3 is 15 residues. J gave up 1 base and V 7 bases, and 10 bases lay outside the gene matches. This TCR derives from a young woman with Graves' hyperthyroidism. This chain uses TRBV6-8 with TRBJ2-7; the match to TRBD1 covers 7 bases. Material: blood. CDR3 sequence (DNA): TGTGCCAGCATCCTGACAGGGCGTTCATCCTACGAGCAGTACTTC. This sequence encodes CASILTGRSSYEQYF.